The 21 T cell receptor beta chains in this list originate from one sample, sequenced in a study of beta chain features in type 1 diabetes. Expressed TCRB transcripts got sequenced, as all isolated RNA was reverse transcribed. Profiling relied on immunoSEQ multiplex PCR, and the TCRdb table lists in-frame clones only, not all of them. This sample has about 740,000 clones, with roughly 13% found just once. Study findings and constraints: Type 1 diabetes patients had moderately but significantly shorter TCRB CDR3s in all four CD4+ subsets.

Their specific antigens are unknown. The material sequenced was naive CD4+ T cells from blood. All receptors derive from a man younger than 35 with type 1 diabetes.

The CDR3 DNA is TGTGCCTGGAGCCGGCAGGGGGCTGAAGCTTTCTTT. Translating it yields CAWSRQGAEAFF. J is TRBJ1-1 and V is TRBV30, with 7 nucleotides matching TRBD1. The CDR3 runs 12 residues. From germline, CDR1 is GTSNPN and CDR2 SVGIG (reference sequence). V lost 3 bases to trimming and J lost 6 bases; unmatched junction nucleotides: 4.

The chain carries TRBV7-2 and TRBJ2-3, with D unclear. CDR3 size: 12 residues. Between the trimmed V and J ends, which lost 3 bases and 2 bases, there was a span of 3 bases. Germline V gene sequence: CDR1 SGHTA, CDR2 FQGNSA. The CDR3 is CASSFATDTQYF. In nucleotides, the CDR3 is TGTGCCAGCAGCTTTGCCACAGATACGCAGTATTTT.

In this sample, this clone turned up once. The chain uses TRBV6-1 and TRBJ2-6; 8 bases map to TRBD1. The ends lost 3 bases at V and 1 base at J; junction bases unmatched: 2. CDR1 is MNHNS, CDR2 SASEGT, per germline. This CDR3 region has 16 residues. CDR3 sequence (DNA): TGTGCCAGCAGTGACCAGGGGGCGTCTGGGGCCAACGTCCTGACTTTC. Its protein product is CASSDQGASGANVLTF.

The sample holds a few counts of this clone. The V and J genes are TRBV30 and TRBJ2-3, with 15 positions matching TRBD2. The CDR3 covers 15 residues. V dropped 5 bases and J dropped 6; count of bases not matched to a gene: 6. Germline CDR1 is GTSNPN and CDR2 is SVGIG (reference sequence). CDR3 DNA: TGTGCCTGGGACCCTGGACTAGCGGGGGGGGATACGCAGTATTTT. This sequence encodes CAWDPGLAGGDTQYF. The full variable domain, its missing parts supplied by reference TRBV30 and TRBJ2-3, is SQTIHQWPATLVQPVGSPLSLECTVEGTSNPNLYWYRQAAGRGLQLLFYSVGIGQISSEVPQNLSASRPQDRQFILSSKKLLLSDSGFYLCAWDPGLAGGDTQYFGPGTRLTVL.

The sample holds a few counts of this clone. The chain has TRBV4-1 and TRBJ1-4; tentatively, D is TRBD1 (5 bases). This CDR3 region has 16 residues. Trimming cost V 4 bases and J 2 bases, with 14 bases left between them. Germline V lookup: CDR1 MGHRA, CDR2 YSYEKL. The CDR3 loop reads CASSPDNRNTNEKLFF. In DNA form, the CDR3 reads TGCGCCAGCAGCCCCGACAACAGGAATACTAATGAAAAACTGTTTTTT.

This clone was seen more than once but under ten times. V usage is TRBV2 and J usage is TRBJ2-1; D is perhaps TRBD2 (5 bases). Trimming removed 3 bases at V and 7 bases at J, with 13 bases between. Germline CDR1 SNHLY, CDR2 FYNNEI. The CDR3 totals 14 residues. CDR3 nucleotide sequence: TGTGCCAGCAGTGACGTGACTGGGAGTAATGAGCAGTTCTTC. Its protein product is CASSDVTGSNEQFF.

The chain combines TRBV27 with TRBJ2-7; 7 bases are a match to TRBD1. V was pared by 5 bases and J by 5 bases, with 6 bases of the junction left unmatched. The CDR3 is made up of 13 amino acids. In germline, CDR1 is MNHEY, CDR2 SMNVEV (reference sequence). CDR3 DNA sequence: TGTGCCAGCAGTACAAGACAGGGCAACGAGCAGTACTTC. This encodes CASSTRQGNEQYF.

The J gene is TRBJ2-5, the V gene TRBV18; tentative D call: TRBD2 (6 bases). The CDR3 spans 15 residues. Germline V gene sequence: CDR1 KGHSH, CDR2 LQKENI. Between the trimmed V and J ends, which lost 2 bases and 2 bases, there was a span of 12 bases. CDR3 DNA sequence: TGTGCCAGCTCACCAAGCAGGGACTTTCAAGAGACCCAGTACTTC. Translated, it gives CASSPSRDFQETQYF.

The chain is built from TRBV7-9 and TRBJ1-6; D call uncertain. The germline gives CDR1 SEHNR, CDR2 FQNEAQ (reference sequence). V was pared by 3 bases and J by 9 bases, with 18 bases between. The CDR3 totals 16 residues. The CDR3 DNA follows: TGTGCCAGCAGCTTGTTATCTCCCCAGATCGGTTCACCCCTCCACTTT. Amino acids: CASSLLSPQIGSPLHF.

This clone appeared a few times. The V gene is TRBV7-2, the J gene TRBJ2-7, with a weak D call TRBD2 (6 bases). This CDR3 spans 13 amino acids. V shed 5 bases and J shed 1 base, with 9 bases lying between them. Germline V CDR1 and CDR2: SGHTA, FQGNSA. The CDR3 nucleotides read TGTGCCAGCAGCCCGGGGAGGTCCTACGAGCAGTACTTC. Protein sequence: CASSPGRSYEQYF.

This clone was seen more than once but under ten times. This chain connects TRBV30 to TRBJ1-4; D is ambiguous. The length of the CDR3 is 13 residues. Germline V gene sequence: CDR1 GTSNPN, CDR2 SVGIG (reference sequence). V was pared by 2 bases and J by 4 bases, with 8 bases between. In nucleotides, the CDR3 is TGTGCCTGGAGTATCCAGGTTAATGAAAAACTGTTTTTT. Amino acids: CAWSIQVNEKLFF.

The V call is TRBV5-5, the J call TRBJ2-7; TRBD1 aligns across 7 bases. CDR1 and CDR2 from the germline V gene are SGHKS and YYEKEE (reference sequence). V was clipped by 4 bases and J by 0 bases; unmatched bases: 10. The CDR3 has 16 amino acids. The CDR3 DNA follows: TGTGCCAGCAGCCCGAGCCTGGACAGGAGCTCCTACGAGCAGTACTTC. This codes for CASSPSLDRSSYEQYF.

J is TRBJ2-3 and V is TRBV2, with unresolved D. Trimming stripped 10 bases from V and 2 bases from J, with 19 bases between. CDR3 length: 15 amino acids. Looked up from germline, CDR1 is SNHLY and CDR2 is FYNNEI. The CDR3 here is CATLPGDLTTDTQYF. Written as DNA, the CDR3 is TGTGCCACCCTCCCGGGCGACCTTACCACAGATACGCAGTATTTT.

This clone was observed a handful of times. The V gene is TRBV30, the J gene TRBJ2-3; D gene ambiguous. Trimming took 5 bases from V and 8 from J, leaving 11 bases between them. Germline V gene lookup returns CDR1 GTSNPN and CDR2 SVGIG (reference sequence). The CDR3 has 11 residues. In DNA, the CDR3 is TGTGCCTGGGCGGCTGAGAGTACGCAGTATTTT. Amino acids: CAWAAESTQYF.

This clone has a handful of counts. CDR3 in DNA: TGTGCCAGCAGTTCTGATCTGTACCCTGGGGGCGGAAACATTCAGTACTTC. It codes for CASSSDLYPGGGNIQYF. The chain uses TRBV27 and TRBJ2-4; maybe TRBD1 (6 bases). Germline V gene lookup returns CDR1 MNHEY and CDR2 SMNVEV (reference sequence). The CDR3 extends over 17 amino acids. Deletions cut 4 bases from V and 6 bases from J, with 22 bases between.

The chain combines TRBV30 with TRBJ1-1; a weak D match, TRBD1 (6 bases). Germline lookup yields CDR1 GTSNPN and CDR2 SVGIG (reference sequence). Trimming removed 4 bases from V and 4 bases from J, with 13 bases in between. The CDR3 is 13 amino acids. CDR3 in DNA: TGTGCCTGGACAAGGGGGGATGTCACTGAAGCTTTCTTT. It specifies CAWTRGDVTEAFF.

The chain employs TRBV15 and TRBJ1-2; 8 nucleotides agree with TRBD1. V shed 3 bases, J shed 1 base, and the junction held 7 bases outside the gene matches. Per germline, CDR1 LNHNV and CDR2 YYDKDF (reference sequence). The CDR3 totals 16 residues. This CDR3 reads CATSSRQGRYNYGYTF. DNA of the CDR3: TGTGCCACCAGCAGTAGACAGGGGCGATATAACTATGGCTACACCTTC.

Only a few counts were recorded for this clone. The chain combines TRBV4-2 with TRBJ1-1; D may be TRBD1 (5 bases). CDR3 size: 14 residues. Trimming stripped 4 bases from V and 4 bases from J, with 13 bases between. The germline V gene has CDR1 LGHNA and CDR2 YNFKEQ. CDR3 DNA sequence: TGTGCCAGCAGCCGAGGAGCAGGGAGCACTGAAGCTTTCTTT. This translates into CASSRGAGSTEAFF.

Comments on this clone: At the DNA level, this CDR3 is encoded by other sequences in the same sample as well. The chain is built from TRBV30 and TRBJ2-7, with a weak D call TRBD2 (5 bases). V dropped 2 bases and J dropped 1 base, with 6 bases sitting between them. The CDR3 is 12 amino acids. CDR1 GTSNPN and CDR2 SVGIG come from the germline V gene (reference sequence). CDR3 nucleotide sequence: TGTGCCTGGAGTCGGGGTTCCTACGAGCAGTACTTC. The encoded protein is CAWSRGSYEQYF.

This clone was observed a few times. The V call is TRBV2, the J call TRBJ1-1, with 7 bases lining up with TRBD1. The V and J ends lost 6 bases and 6 bases, in that order; junction bases with no gene match: 7. Per the germline V gene, CDR1 is SNHLY and CDR2 is FYNNEI. CDR3 length: 13 residues. CDR3: CASRVEQGPEAFF. As DNA, the CDR3 is TGTGCCAGCAGGGTGGAACAGGGGCCTGAAGCTTTCTTT.

The V and J genes are TRBV19 and TRBJ2-2; D is undetermined. V shed 4 bases and J shed 3 bases, with 3 bases lying between them. The CDR3 extends over 12 amino acids. Looked up from germline, CDR1 is LNHDA and CDR2 is SQIVND (reference sequence). The CDR3 spells CASSRHTGELFF. The CDR3 bases are TGTGCCAGTAGTAGGCACACCGGGGAGCTGTTTTTT.